This TCR beta chain originates from a study of technical replicates of blood from four donors. Here immunoSEQ multiplex PCR was the method, and the copy in TCRdb shows in-frame clones only, minus some. In the table there are tens of thousands of clones, roughly 90% of which are singletons. The germline V gene has CDR1 LGHNA and CDR2 YSLEER. The V gene end was trimmed by 5 bases and the J gene end by 3 bases; junction bases not matched to a gene: 3. The CDR3 extends over 15 amino acids. The rearrangement links TRBV4-3 to TRBJ2-1; TRBD2 agrees at 11 bases. This sequence was found in a human donor in good health. Some clones in this sample may be carry-over from other donors' samples. Sequenced sample: PBMCs. CDR3 sequence reads: CASSSLAGVYNEQFF. For the CDR3, the DNA is TGCGCCAGCAGCTCACTAGCGGGGGTCTACAATGAGCAGTTCTTC.